These 6 T cell receptor beta chains came from one sample sequenced in a study of T-cell memory formation after mild COVID-19. Each CDR3 protein is one row after TCRdb ran MiXCR on the 5' RACE reads. The sample has about 190,000 distinct CDR3 sequences; over 9.5% are singletons. Material: PBMCs or a T cell subset sorted from them (not recorded which). Receptor source: a man between 18 and 35 years old who had mild COVID-19 (a few samples of this study predate the infection). Cell type and time point are not known.

This clonotype appeared a few times. This sequence joins TRBV7-9 and TRBJ2-3; TRBD1 agrees at 7 bases. The CDR3 length is 16 residues. Germline V gene data show CDR1 as SEHNR and CDR2 as FQNEAQ (reference sequence). The ends lost 6 bases at V and 4 bases at J; junction bases unmatched: 13. CDR3 sequence reads: CASRATGMVVADTQYF. CDR3 coding DNA: TGTGCCAGCAGAGCGACAGGGATGGTTGTCGCAGATACGCAGTATTTT.

The rearrangement links TRBV7-2 to TRBJ2-7; D is perhaps TRBD1 or TRBD2 (5 bases each). This CDR3 is built from 13 residues. The germline V gene encodes CDR1 SGHTA and CDR2 FQGNSA. The germline V and J ends were trimmed by 5 bases and 6 bases, with 14 bases remaining between them. The CDR3 loop is CASSLARGAEQYF. Here the CDR3 DNA reads TGTGCCAGCAGCCTCGCCCGAGGGGCCGAGCAGTACTTC.

This clonotype occurred many times. DNA of the CDR3: TGTGCCAGCAGCTTGCTCGGGGCCCTGCCCGGGGAGCTGTTTTTT. Encoded protein: CASSLLGALPGELFF. This chain joins TRBV2 and TRBJ2-2, with D perhaps matching TRBD1 or TRBD2 (5 bases each). This CDR3 comprises 15 residues. V gave up 6 bases and J gave up 6 bases, with 17 bases separating them. Looked up from germline, CDR1 is SNHLY and CDR2 is FYNNEI.

The sample holds many counts of this clonotype. The chain employs TRBV20-1 and TRBJ1-5; TRBD1 might be the D (5 bases). The germline V and J ends were trimmed by 3 bases and 2 bases, with 8 bases remaining between them. Germline V gene data show CDR1 as DFQATT and CDR2 as SNEGSKA (reference sequence). The CDR3 loop spans 13 amino acids. The CDR3 is CSARGHGNQPQHF. Written as DNA, the CDR3 is TGCAGTGCTAGGGGGCACGGCAATCAGCCCCAGCATTTT.

This clonotype appeared many times. This sequence joins TRBV6-2 or TRBV6-3 and TRBJ2-1; 8 positions agree with TRBD2. Trimming at V came to 6 bases and at J to 10 bases, leaving 5 bases not matched to a gene. The CDR3 covers 12 residues. Per germline, CDR1 MNHEY and CDR2 SVGEGT. The CDR3 sequence is CASSTTSGEQFF. The CDR3 region has the DNA TGTGCCAGCAGCACAACTAGCGGAGAGCAGTTCTTC.

The rearrangement links TRBV9 to TRBJ2-4; tentatively, D is TRBD2 (5 bases). V lost 1 base, J lost 7 bases, and 12 bases lay in between. Germline CDR1 and CDR2: SGDLS and YYNGEE. The CDR3 is 14 amino acids. CDR3 sequence (DNA): TGTGCCAGCAGCGTATCGCGGTCGGGGAACATTCAGTACTTC. Protein product: CASSVSRSGNIQYF. Filled out from reference TRBV9 and TRBJ2-4, the complete variable domain reads DSGVTQTPKHLITATGQRVTLRCSPRSGDLSVYWYQQSLDQGLQFLIQYYNGEERAKGNILERFSAQQFPDLHSELNLSSLELGDSALYFCASSVSRSGNIQYFGAGTRLSVL.